This passage covers 32 T cell receptor beta chains from one sample sequenced in a study of T-cell memory formation after mild COVID-19. Using its own MiXCR run on the 5' RACE reads, TCRdb lists one record per CDR3 protein. The sample has fewer than 70,000 distinct CDR3 sequences; more than 9% are singletons. Sample: PBMCs or a T cell subset sorted from them (not recorded which). The receptors stem from a man aged 18-30 years who had mild COVID-19 (a few samples of this study predate the infection). Cell type and time point are not known.

The chain employs TRBV5-1 and TRBJ2-7; TRBD2 matches at 11 bases. Per germline, CDR1 SGHRS and CDR2 YFSETQ. Trimming at V came to 1 base and at J to 2 bases, leaving 5 bases not matched to a gene. The CDR3 contains 16 residues. The CDR3 loop reads CASSLSLAGGAYEQYF. In DNA form, the CDR3 reads TGCGCCAGCAGCTTGAGTCTAGCGGGGGGAGCCTACGAGCAGTACTTC.

V gene TRBV25-1 combines with J gene TRBJ2-2; D is ambiguous. CDR1 and CDR2 (germline): MGHDK, SYGVNS. The V end lost 1 base, the J end lost 5 bases, and 14 bases lay between the germline ends. The CDR3 is 16 amino acids. Here the CDR3 DNA reads TGTGCCAGCAGTGAATGGGGTTTTCGAGGAACCGGGGAGCTGTTTTTT. Translation gives CASSEWGFRGTGELFF. The full variable domain, in which reference TRBV25-1 and TRBJ2-2 provide the parts outside the CDR3, is EADIYQTPRYLVIGTGKKITLECSQTMGHDKMYWYQQDPGMELHLIHYSYGVNSTEKGDLSSESTVSRIRTEHFPLTLESARPSHTSQYLCASSEWGFRGTGELFFGEGSRLTVL.

There are many counts of this clonotype. The genes are TRBV12-3 or TRBV12-4 and TRBJ1-1, with 8 bases fitting TRBD1. V lost 4 bases and J lost 5; bases outside the gene matches: 6. This CDR3 is built from 14 residues. As DNA, the CDR3 is TGTGCCAGCAGTTCGCAGGGGGCGGGTACTGAAGCTTTCTTT. Encoded protein: CASSSQGAGTEAFF.

This clonotype was recorded a few times. CDR3 DNA sequence: TGTGCCAGCAAAACCCGGGGGACTACAGATACGCAGTATTTT. Translating gives CASKTRGTTDTQYF. This chain uses TRBV11-2 with TRBJ2-3; TRBD2 is a possible D gene (6 bases). V was trimmed by 7 bases and J by 3 bases, leaving 14 bases between them. This CDR3 has 14 residues. The V gene's germline CDR1 is SGHAT and CDR2 FQNNGV.

This clonotype turned up a few times. The chain employs TRBV5-1 and TRBJ2-2, with 12 bases identical to TRBD2. The CDR3 sequence is 19 residues long. Germline CDR1 and CDR2: SGHRS and YFSETQ. V was clipped by 3 bases and J by 6 bases; unmatched bases: 15. CDR3 loop: CASSSELAGGLGSAGELFF. DNA of the CDR3: TGCGCCAGCAGCTCGGAACTAGCGGGGGGACTTGGATCCGCCGGGGAGCTGTTTTTT.

The J gene is TRBJ2-7, the V gene TRBV20-1; no clear D gene. V was clipped by 3 bases and J by 2 bases, with 11 bases between them. The CDR3 length is 13 residues. Germline V gene data show CDR1 as DFQATT and CDR2 as SNEGSKA (reference sequence). CDR3 amino acids: CSASRGGAYEQYV. CDR3 sequence (DNA): TGCAGTGCTAGCCGTGGTGGGGCCTACGAGCAGTACGTC.

V usage is TRBV20-1 and J usage is TRBJ1-1, with D unclear. The CDR3 length is 14 residues. Trimming took 0 bases from V and 3 from J, leaving 11 bases between them. Per the germline V gene, CDR1 is DFQATT and CDR2 is SNEGSKA (reference sequence). In nucleotides, the CDR3 is TGCAGTGCTAGAGAGGCGGCAGCGTACACTGAAGCTTTCTTT. It is translated as CSAREAAAYTEAFF.

The rearrangement joins TRBV11-2 to TRBJ2-3, with 11 bases fitting TRBD2. The CDR3 runs 16 residues. The germline V gene encodes CDR1 SGHAT and CDR2 FQNNGV. With V trimmed by 4 bases and J by 5 bases, 8 bases remained unmatched. The CDR3 protein is CASSSSSGGLRDTQYF. The CDR3 DNA sequence: TGTGCCAGCAGCTCGTCTAGCGGGGGGTTGAGAGATACGCAGTATTTT.

This clonotype was detected ten times or more. The chain joins TRBV18 to TRBJ2-5, with D hard to call. This CDR3 region has 14 residues. The V end lost 0 bases, the J end lost 4 bases, and 9 bases lay between the germline ends. Germline V gene lookup returns CDR1 KGHSH and CDR2 LQKENI. The CDR3 nucleotides read TGTGCCAGCTCACCACCGGAATTAGCAGAGACCCAGTACTTC. Amino acids: CASSPPELAETQYF.

This clonotype was detected only a few times. The chain links TRBV5-1 to TRBJ2-1, with D unresolved. The CDR3 is made up of 13 amino acids. Germline V CDR1 and CDR2: SGHRS, YFSETQ. The V and J ends lost 4 bases and 7 bases respectively, with 12 bases between them. The CDR3 here is CASSAFPANEQFF. The CDR3 nucleotides read TGCGCCAGCAGCGCCTTTCCTGCTAATGAGCAGTTCTTC. Full variable domain (remainder filled in from reference TRBV5-1 and TRBJ2-1): KAGVTQTPRYLIKTRGQQVTLSCSPISGHRSVSWYQQTPGQGLQFLFEYFSETQRNKGNFPGRFSGRQFSNSRSEMNVSTLELGDSALYLCASSAFPANEQFFGPGTRLTVL.

This clonotype has at least ten counts. This chain joins TRBV12-3 or TRBV12-4 and TRBJ2-7, with no clear D. The CDR3 is 13 amino acids. The V end lost 7 bases, the J end lost 0 bases, and 10 bases lay between the germline ends. The chain's CDR3 is CASKRSGSYEQYF. CDR3 DNA: TGTGCCAGCAAGCGCAGTGGCTCCTACGAGCAGTACTTC.

This clonotype was picked up a small number of times. The rearrangement joins TRBV7-9 to TRBJ2-3; the D gene is possibly TRBD2 (5 bases). The germline CDR1 and CDR2 sequences are SEHNR and FQNEAQ (reference sequence). CDR3 length equals 17 residues. Trimming left V 1 base short and J 6 bases short, with 20 bases between. The CDR3 nucleotides are TGTGCCAGCAGCTTAGGTAGCCCCAGCGGAGCTCGGGATACGCAGTATTTT. Encoded protein: CASSLGSPSGARDTQYF.

This clonotype was seen a handful of times. The gene calls are TRBV5-1 and TRBJ1-5, with D hard to call. Trimming removed 0 bases from V and 1 base from J, with 11 bases in between. This CDR3 contains 16 residues. Germline values: CDR1 SGHRS, CDR2 YFSETQ. The CDR3 nucleotides are TGCGCCAGCAGCTTGGGAATAGCAACGAGCAATCAGCCCCAGCATTTT. Translating gives CASSLGIATSNQPQHF.

The J gene is TRBJ2-5, the V gene TRBV4-3, with D unresolved. Looked up from germline, CDR1 is LGHNA and CDR2 is YSLEER. The CDR3 consists of 16 residues. The V end was cut by 0 bases, the J end by 5 bases, with 16 bases between. The CDR3 nucleotides read TGCGCCAGCAGCCAAGAAGGCCAGGTACCGTGGGAGACCCAGTACTTC. Translation: CASSQEGQVPWETQYF.

In its sample, this clonotype was seen many times. The V gene is TRBV4-2, the J gene TRBJ2-3; D is uncertain. The CDR3 covers 13 residues. Per germline, CDR1 LGHNA and CDR2 YNFKEQ. Trimming took 3 bases from V and 4 from J, leaving 8 bases between them. The CDR3 loop reads CASSQLLADTQYF. The CDR3 nucleotides read TGTGCCAGCAGCCAGCTGTTGGCAGATACGCAGTATTTT.

The chain uses TRBV19 and TRBJ2-2; 8 bases line up with TRBD2. In germline, CDR1 is LNHDA, CDR2 SQIVND (reference sequence). The CDR3 totals 15 residues. The J segment lost 3 bases and the V segment lost 7 bases, leaving 7 bases of the junction unmatched. Here the CDR3 reads CASTSRGADTGELFF. CDR3 DNA sequence: TGTGCCAGTACTTCGCGGGGGGCCGACACCGGGGAGCTGTTTTTT.

This rearrangement joins TRBV7-8 to TRBJ2-1, with 8 bases that match TRBD2. CDR3 length equals 17 residues. Trimming took 3 bases from V and 2 from J; bases not matched to a gene: 9. CDR1 and CDR2 from the germline V gene are SGHVS and FQNEAQ. The CDR3: CASSFGGGLGPYNEQFF. The DNA for the CDR3 is TGTGCCAGCAGCTTTGGTGGGGGACTAGGGCCCTACAATGAGCAGTTCTTC.

The chain uses TRBV20-1 and TRBJ1-5, with TRBD1 matching over 8 bases. The CDR3 runs to 16 residues. CDR1 is DFQATT and CDR2 is SNEGSKA in the germline V gene (reference sequence). V gave up 0 bases and J gave up 2 bases; unmatched junction bases: 6. CDR3 amino acids: CSAREAPGGGNQPQHF. The CDR3 DNA reads as TGCAGTGCTAGAGAGGCGCCAGGGGGCGGCAATCAGCCCCAGCATTTT.

This clonotype was picked up a small number of times. The rearrangement joins TRBV5-1 to TRBJ2-1; D possibly corresponds to TRBD1 (6 bases). V was shortened by 10 bases and J by 5 bases, with 19 bases between the two germline ends. This CDR3 spans 14 amino acids. Germline CDR1 is SGHRS and CDR2 is YFSETQ. CDR3 protein: CARQGPSPDNEQFF. The CDR3, as DNA: TGCGCCCGCCAGGGGCCCTCGCCCGACAATGAGCAGTTCTTC.

This clonotype was detected only a few times. The rearrangement uses TRBV20-1 and TRBJ1-4, with TRBD1 matching over 7 bases. With 6 bases clipped from V and 8 bases from J, the junction kept 9 bases outside the gene matches. The CDR3 is 13 residues long. Germline CDR1 reads DFQATT; CDR2 reads SNEGSKA (reference sequence). The CDR3 loop is CSAPPGGGEKLFF. CDR3 in DNA: TGCAGTGCCCCCCCAGGGGGTGGCGAAAAACTGTTTTTT.

In its sample, this clonotype was seen a few times. The chain uses TRBV7-9 and TRBJ1-1, with a tentative D call TRBD1 (6 bases). The CDR3 has 14 residues. Germline V gene lookup returns CDR1 SEHNR and CDR2 FQNEAQ (reference sequence). The V end was cut by 3 bases, the J end by 5 bases, with 13 bases between. The CDR3 here is CASSLGGAQTEAFF. As DNA, the CDR3 is TGTGCCAGCAGCTTGGGGGGCGCGCAAACTGAAGCTTTCTTT.

This clonotype was picked up many times. This chain uses TRBV4-3 with TRBJ2-5; D remains ambiguous. Trimming shortened V by 4 bases and J by 4 bases, and 19 bases separated the two germline ends. The CDR3 runs to 16 residues. Germline CDR1 is LGHNA and CDR2 is YSLEER. This CDR3 is CASSPSIRAEGETQYF. The CDR3 DNA follows: TGCGCCAGCAGCCCATCAATACGAGCTGAAGGAGAGACCCAGTACTTC.

Ten or more counts support this clonotype. The rearrangement links TRBV4-1 to TRBJ2-5; D may be TRBD1 (5 bases). Germline CDR1 and CDR2: MGHRA and YSYEKL. V was trimmed by 1 base and J by 2 bases, leaving 8 bases between them. The CDR3 has 14 residues. The CDR3 DNA sequence: TGCGCCAGCAGCCAAGTAAGGGGTCAAGAGACCCAGTACTTC. Protein product: CASSQVRGQETQYF.

This clonotype was detected only a few times. V is TRBV6-1 and J is TRBJ2-7, with TRBD2 matching over 7 bases. CDR1 MNHNS and CDR2 SASEGT come from the germline V gene. J was trimmed by 2 bases and V by 6 bases; bases with no gene match: 13. The CDR3 runs to 16 residues. CDR3 sequence reads: CASRIGGGIGTYEQYV. The CDR3 nucleotides are TGTGCCAGCAGGATTGGGGGAGGGATTGGAACCTACGAGCAGTACGTC.

The chain carries TRBV5-1 and TRBJ1-2; D perhaps matches TRBD1 (6 bases). This CDR3 has 13 residues. V was clipped by 0 bases and J by 10 bases, with 13 bases between them. The germline V gene has CDR1 SGHRS and CDR2 YFSETQ. The CDR3 nucleotides read TGCGCCAGCAGCTTGGACAGGGTCACCACCTACACCTTC. Amino acids: CASSLDRVTTYTF.

This chain uses TRBV7-8 with TRBJ1-5, with 11 bases matching TRBD1. The germline V gene encodes CDR1 SGHVS and CDR2 FQNEAQ. V lost 5 bases to trimming and J lost 6 bases; unmatched junction nucleotides: 9. The length of the CDR3 is 16 residues. CDR3 in amino acids: CASSPFGQGAIQPQHF. CDR3 DNA: TGTGCCAGCAGCCCCTTTGGACAGGGGGCGATTCAGCCCCAGCATTTT.

This clonotype was seen only a few times. The V gene is TRBV5-4, the J gene TRBJ2-5; TRBD1 matches at 12 bases. This CDR3 contains 15 residues. Germline CDR1 reads SGHNT; CDR2 reads YYREEE (reference sequence). V dropped 4 bases and J dropped 4; count of bases not matched to a gene: 5. CDR3: CASSKGDRGRETQYF. The CDR3 DNA reads TGTGCCAGCAGCAAAGGGGACAGGGGGCGAGAGACCCAGTACTTC.

The genes are TRBV5-1 and TRBJ2-1; the match to TRBD2 covers 14 bases. J was trimmed by 9 bases and V by 4 bases; bases with no gene match: 6. The CDR3 length is 15 residues. Germline CDR1 is SGHRS and CDR2 is YFSETQ. In nucleotides, the CDR3 is TGCGCCAGCAGCGAGACTAGCGGGGGGGCTCTTGAGCAGTTCTTC. Its translation is CASSETSGGALEQFF.

The chain couples TRBV11-2 to TRBJ2-3; tentatively, D is TRBD2 (6 bases). Trimming took off 4 bases at V and 0 bases at J, with 14 bases between the two ends. There are 16 residues in the CDR3. CDR1 SGHAT and CDR2 FQNNGV come from the germline V gene. CDR3 sequence reads: CASSSPAGTSTDTQYF. As DNA, the CDR3 is TGTGCCAGCAGCTCCCCTGCGGGGACTAGCACAGATACGCAGTATTTT.

This clonotype was picked up a small number of times. This rearrangement joins TRBV29-1 to TRBJ2-3, with 10 nucleotides matching TRBD2. The V gene end was trimmed by 4 bases and the J gene end by 1 base; junction bases not matched to a gene: 5. The CDR3 loop spans 15 amino acids. Germline V lookup: CDR1 SQVTM, CDR2 ANQGSEA. The CDR3 region has the DNA TGCAGCGTTGTAGAAGCGGGGGGGGGCACAGATACGCAGTATTTT. As protein: CSVVEAGGGTDTQYF.

Ten or more counts support this clonotype. The rearrangement uses TRBV7-2 and TRBJ2-3; D is unclear. CDR1 is SGHTA, CDR2 FQGNSA, per germline. The CDR3 loop spans 13 amino acids. Trimming cost V 2 bases and J 0 bases, with 3 bases left between them. CDR3 in amino acids: CASSLISTDTQYF. CDR3 coding DNA: TGTGCCAGCAGCTTAATAAGCACAGATACGCAGTATTTT.

V gene TRBV6-6 combines with J gene TRBJ2-7, with D tentatively TRBD1 (5 bases). CDR3 length equals 12 residues. Germline-derived CDR1 and CDR2 are MNHNY and SVGAGI (reference sequence). V was trimmed by 5 bases and J by 3 bases, leaving 8 bases between them. The DNA for the CDR3 is TGTGCCAGCAGTCAGGGATTCTACGAGCAGTACGTC. This gives the protein CASSQGFYEQYV.